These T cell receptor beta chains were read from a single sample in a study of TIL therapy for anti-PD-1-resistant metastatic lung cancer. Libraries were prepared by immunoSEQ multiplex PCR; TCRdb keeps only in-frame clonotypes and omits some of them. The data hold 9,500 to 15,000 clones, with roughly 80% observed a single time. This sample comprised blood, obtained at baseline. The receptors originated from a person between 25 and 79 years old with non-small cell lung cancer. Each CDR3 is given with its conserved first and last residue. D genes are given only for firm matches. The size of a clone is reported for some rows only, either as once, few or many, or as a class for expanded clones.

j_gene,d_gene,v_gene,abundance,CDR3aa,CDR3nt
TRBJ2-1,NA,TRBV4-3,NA,CASSRMAFDIYNEQFF,TGCGCCAGCAGCCGGATGGCTTTCGATATCTACAATGAGCAGTTCTTC
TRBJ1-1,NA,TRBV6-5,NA,CASTIGRNTEAFF,TGTGCCAGCACCATTGGAAGGAACACTGAAGCTTTCTTT
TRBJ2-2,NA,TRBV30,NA,CAWSVLRPGELFF,TGTGCCTGGAGTGTTCTGCGTCCCGGGGAGCTGTTTTTT
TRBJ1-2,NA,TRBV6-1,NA,CASSDRSYGYTF,TGTGCCAGCAGTGACAGGAGCTATGGCTACACCTTC
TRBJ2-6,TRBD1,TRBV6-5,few,CASSFGQGSGANVLTF,TGTGCCAGCAGTTTCGGACAGGGGTCTGGGGCCAACGTCCTGACTTTC
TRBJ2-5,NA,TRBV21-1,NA,CASSKESAGGPRETQYF,TGTGCCAGCAGCAAAGAGTCGGCGGGAGGGCCCCGGGAGACCCAGTACTTC
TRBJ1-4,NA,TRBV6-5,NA,CASSLRLPVEKLFF,TGTGCCAGCAGTTTAAGACTCCCCGTGGAAAAACTGTTTTTT
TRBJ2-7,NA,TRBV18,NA,CASSPSTEYEQYF,TGTGCCAGCTCACCCTCGACAGAGTACGAGCAGTACTTC
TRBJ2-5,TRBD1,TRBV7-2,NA,CASSLGTGWAETQYF,TGTGCCAGCAGCCTAGGGACAGGGTGGGCGGAGACCCAGTACTTC
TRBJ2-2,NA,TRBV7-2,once,CASSLEGGGRGELFF,TGTGCCAGCAGCTTAGAAGGAGGAGGGAGGGGGGAGCTGTTTTTT